The present TCR beta chain was sequenced within a study of CD8+CD57+ T cells in acquired aplastic anemia. Study-wide findings and caveats: Patients and controls turned out to have roughly 31 CD8+ CDR3 sequences in common.

Trimming took 0 bases from V and 1 from J, leaving 4 bases between them. CDR1 and CDR2 from the germline V gene are LGHNA and YSLEER. The CDR3 runs 14 residues. As regards this clonotype: Its antigen is currently unknown.

Genomic DNA constituted the template upon which TCR beta VDJ and CDR3 profiling was performed. One entry per CDR3 protein results from TCRdb running MiXCR on the reads. Of hundreds of thousands of distinct CDR3 sequences detected, 65% to 80% appear once; the ten largest clones hold 4%. V gene TRBV4-3 combines with J gene TRBJ2-1; no reliable D call. The sample was sorted CD4+, CD8+, or CD8+CD57+ T cells (not recorded which) from PBMCs. This sequence originates from a human donor in good health, serving as a control. The CDR3 DNA reads as TGCGCCAGCAGCCAAGAAGTATCCTACAATGAGCAGTTCTTC. Translation gives CASSQEVSYNEQFF.